This TCR beta chain was captured in a study of T cell responses to AZD1222 COVID-19 vaccine. About the study: Investigators merged groups given second doses at roughly 4 or roughly 12 weeks. Overall study findings and caveats: Nearly half of spike-specific TCRs reportedly go after variant regions that carry no mutations. In a largely white British group with more females than males, clonal diversity was possibly underestimated.

On this clone: Its specificity is unknown.

The germline V gene encodes CDR1 SGHRS and CDR2 YFSETQ. V lost 4 bases, J lost 7 bases, and 10 bases stayed unmatched. The CDR3 has 14 residues. Method: immunoSEQ multiplex PCR; TCRdb's copy keeps in-frame clones and lacks some. The sample has around 60,000 clones; over 85% are singletons. The chain carries TRBV5-1 and TRBJ2-5, with TRBD2 identical over 7 bases. The sequence was collected from an adult in good health. Sequences were derived from peripheral blood, sampled on day 0 of AZD1222 vaccination. CDR3 DNA: TGCGCCAGCAGCCACGGACTAGTCGGGGGGACCCAGTACTTC. Translation: CASSHGLVGGTQYF.